This TCR beta chain derives from a study of spatial heterogeneity in lung cancer. Study-level information: Available follow-up PBMC samples were sequenced, at a median of roughly 2 years post-resection. Study-level findings and limits: Ubiquitous expanded tumor TCRs were observed in blood more at resection than follow-up.

Per the germline V gene, CDR1 is SGDLS and CDR2 is YYNGEE. The CDR3 loop spans 14 amino acids. V gave up 1 base and J gave up 4 bases, with 8 bases separating them. In its sample, this clonotype was seen many times. Its antigen is not identified. Individually, TCR cDNA molecules were each labelled with a unique molecular identifier. MiXCR, run by TCRdb on the 5' RACE reads, gives a single entry per CDR3 protein. The table shows roughly 120,000 distinct CDR3 sequences, with 9.5% to 14% occurring only once. The time point here: blood at routine non-recurrence follow-up after resection. Unsorted whole RNA of tumor, nontumor lung or frozen PBMC was sequenced.

The source of this sequence is a female donor with early-stage non-small cell lung cancer. This chain uses TRBV9 with TRBJ1-4, with D unresolved. The sample here was PBMCs, taken at follow-up. CDR3 bases: TGTGCCAGCAGCGTACTTGACAATAATGAAAAACTGTTTTTT. This encodes CASSVLDNNEKLFF.